One TCR beta chain is described in this entry. The antigen is not known. This record belongs to a study of Tregs in tolerant kidney transplant recipients. Study findings and constraints: Validation in larger populations is needed because few patients were studied. Expanding Tregs on activated donor B cells appeared to best identify donor-specific TCRbeta clones.

Thawed PBMCs were FACS-sorted into unstimulated CD4+CD25+CD127- regulatory T cells, CD4+CD25- non-regulatory cells, CD4 and CD8 cells. Looked up from germline, CDR1 is SGHVS and CDR2 is FNYEAQ. The CDR3 is 17 amino acids. Between the trimmed V and J ends, which lost 0 bases and 2 bases, there was a span of 11 bases. Sequencing used immunoSEQ multiplex PCR; TCRdb keeps in-frame clones, though not all of them. This sample has 75,000 to 100,000 clones, with 90% to 95% found just once. V gene TRBV7-6 combines with J gene TRBJ1-6, with TRBD1 as a possible D gene (5 bases). The sequence came from a human donor in good health. The sequenced sample consisted of CD8+ T cells from blood. The CDR3 loop reads CASSLAVQGAYNSPLHF. CDR3 nucleotide sequence: TGTGCCAGCAGCTTAGCGGTTCAGGGTGCCTATAATTCACCCCTCCACTTT.